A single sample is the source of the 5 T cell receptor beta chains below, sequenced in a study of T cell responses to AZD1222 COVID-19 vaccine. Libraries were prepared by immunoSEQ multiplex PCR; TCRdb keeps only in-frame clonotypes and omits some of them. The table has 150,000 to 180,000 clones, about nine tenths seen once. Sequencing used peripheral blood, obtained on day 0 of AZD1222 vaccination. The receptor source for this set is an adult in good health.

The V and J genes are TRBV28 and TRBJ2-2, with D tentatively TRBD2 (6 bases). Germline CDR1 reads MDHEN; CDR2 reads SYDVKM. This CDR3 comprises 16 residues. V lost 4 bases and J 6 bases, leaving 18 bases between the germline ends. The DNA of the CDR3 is TGTGCCAGCAGTTCCGTGTGGGGGGAAGGTGCCGGGGAGCTGTTTTTT. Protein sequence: CASSSVWGEGAGELFF.

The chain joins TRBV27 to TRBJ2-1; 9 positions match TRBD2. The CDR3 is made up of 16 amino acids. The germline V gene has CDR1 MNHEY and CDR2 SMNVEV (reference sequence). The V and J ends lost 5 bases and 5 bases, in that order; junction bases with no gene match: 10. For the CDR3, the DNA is TGTGCCAGCAGTACCCCCATGATAGCGGGGGACAATGAGCAGTTCTTC. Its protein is CASSTPMIAGDNEQFF.

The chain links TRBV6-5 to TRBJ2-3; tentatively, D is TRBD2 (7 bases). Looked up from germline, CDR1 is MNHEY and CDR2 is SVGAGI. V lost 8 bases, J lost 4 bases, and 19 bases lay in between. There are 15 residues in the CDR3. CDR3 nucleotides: TGTGCCAGCCTGAGGGGGGGATCTTTTTCAGATACGCAGTATTTT. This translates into CASLRGGSFSDTQYF.

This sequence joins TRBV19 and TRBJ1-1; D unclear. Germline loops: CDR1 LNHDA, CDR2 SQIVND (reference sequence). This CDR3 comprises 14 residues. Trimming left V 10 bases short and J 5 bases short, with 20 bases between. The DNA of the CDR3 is TGTGCCACCTCCCCCCAGGCCACCGGGACTGAAGCTTTCTTT. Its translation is CATSPQATGTEAFF.

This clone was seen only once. The DNA for the CDR3 is TGTGCCAGCAGTAAGACAGACCATGAGCAGTTCTTC. This gives the protein CASSKTDHEQFF. The chain employs TRBV12-3 or TRBV12-4 and TRBJ2-1; maybe TRBD1 (5 bases). V dropped 5 bases and J dropped 8 bases, with 10 bases sitting between them. The CDR3 is 12 residues long.